A single sample is the source of the 30 T cell receptor beta chains below, sequenced in a study of T cells expressing NK-cell markers. TCRdb reprocessed the 5' RACE reads and reports one entry per CDR3 protein, with no DNA. The sample includes about 400,000 distinct CDR3 sequences. The sequenced sample consisted of blood T cells: a sorted CD56 or NKG2C T cell subset, CD4+ or CD8+ T cells, or bulk PBMC T cells (not recorded which). The receptor source for this set is a woman between 50 and 59 years old in good health.

CDR3 sequence reads: CASNRLAGVLGTDTQYF. This sequence joins TRBV5-6 and TRBJ2-3; TCRdb returns TRBD2, unconfirmable since there is no DNA. Germline V gene sequence: CDR1 SGHDT, CDR2 YYEEEE. CDR3 length: 17 amino acids.

The rearrangement links TRBV11-1 to TRBJ1-6; TCRdb designates TRBD1, a call that cannot be tested without DNA. There are 16 residues in the CDR3. Germline-derived CDR1 and CDR2 are SGHAT and FQDESV (reference sequence). CDR3 protein: CASSLRTGTGNSPLHF.

The chain combines TRBV20-1 with TRBJ2-1; TCRdb calls TRBD2, which cannot be checked without DNA. The CDR3 length is 15 residues. The germline V gene has CDR1 DFQATT and CDR2 SNEGSKA (reference sequence). CDR3 sequence reads: CSATTGGEGQVEQFF.

V gene TRBV5-1 combines with J gene TRBJ2-5; TCRdb's assignment of TRBD2 cannot be checked, as there is no DNA. This CDR3 contains 15 residues. Per germline, CDR1 SGHRS and CDR2 YFSETQ. The CDR3 is CASSLAGTLQETQYF.

This chain links TRBV5-1 with TRBJ2-1. The length of the CDR3 is 13 residues. Germline loops: CDR1 SGHRS, CDR2 YFSETQ. The CDR3 loop reads CASSLATSNEQFF.

V is TRBV10-3 and J is TRBJ1-6. This CDR3 has 15 amino acids. In germline, CDR1 is ENHRY, CDR2 SYGVKD. This CDR3 is CAISESVLYNSPLHF.

The rearrangement links TRBV7-2 to TRBJ2-3; TCRdb reports TRBD2, a call that lacks DNA to check it against. The CDR3 totals 16 residues. Germline V gene data show CDR1 as SGHTA and CDR2 as FQGNSA. The CDR3 region is CASSFGLAGGIDTQYF.

V usage is TRBV11-1 and J usage is TRBJ2-1; TCRdb calls TRBD2, which cannot be checked without DNA. CDR3 size: 13 residues. The germline CDR1 and CDR2 sequences are SGHAT and FQDESV (reference sequence). The CDR3 sequence: CASEGSSYNEQFF.

The rearrangement links TRBV12-3 or TRBV12-4 to TRBJ2-1; TCRdb names TRBD1, which stays unverified in the absence of DNA. The CDR3 runs to 15 residues. CDR3 in amino acids: CASSPQPPEYNEQFF.

This sequence joins TRBV20-1 and TRBJ2-3; TCRdb reports TRBD2, a call that lacks DNA to check it against. Germline CDR1 DFQATT, CDR2 SNEGSKA (reference sequence). The length of the CDR3 is 14 residues. CDR3 amino acids: CSARKTSKADTQYF.

The chain couples TRBV7-9 to TRBJ2-3; no DNA is available, so the TRBD1 call from TCRdb remains unchecked. The CDR3 consists of 17 residues. Germline CDR1 and CDR2: SEHNR and FQNEAQ (reference sequence). CDR3 sequence reads: CASSSDAGTDDTDTQYF.

The genes are TRBV5-1 and TRBJ1-2; TCRdb proposes TRBD1, but this gene call is untestable without DNA. Germline lookup yields CDR1 SGHRS and CDR2 YFSETQ. The CDR3 extends over 13 amino acids. CDR3 amino acids: CASSPGTDRGYTF.

The rearrangement uses TRBV6-1 and TRBJ1-1. The V gene's germline CDR1 is MNHNS and CDR2 SASEGT. The CDR3 contains 13 residues. Here the CDR3 reads CASMRVSNTEAFF.

The chain has TRBV5-1 and TRBJ2-1; there is no DNA to check the TCRdb D call of TRBD1. Germline CDR1 SGHRS, CDR2 YFSETQ. The CDR3 is made up of 14 amino acids. This CDR3 is CASSLVGQGSKQFF.

V is TRBV12-3 or TRBV12-4 and J is TRBJ1-2; TCRdb indicates TRBD1, and absent DNA this call remains unverified. The CDR3 covers 12 residues. CDR3 protein: CASSSGGNGYTF.

The J gene is TRBJ1-4, the V gene TRBV25-1. Looked up from germline, CDR1 is MGHDK and CDR2 is SYGVNS. The CDR3 length is 12 residues. CDR3 residues: CATDNNGEKLFF. Complete variable domain (other parts from reference TRBV25-1 and TRBJ1-4): EADIYQTPRYLVIGTGKKITLECSQTMGHDKMYWYQQDPGMELHLIHYSYGVNSTEKGDLSSESTVSRIRTEHFPLTLESARPSHTSQYLCATDNNGEKLFFGSGTQLSVL.

The chain combines TRBV3-1 with TRBJ2-3; TCRdb calls TRBD2, which cannot be checked without DNA. This CDR3 spans 15 amino acids. CDR1 and CDR2 from the germline V gene are LGHDT and YNNKEL (reference sequence). This CDR3 reads CASSQDPYLTNTQYF.

V gene TRBV2 combines with J gene TRBJ2-5; the D gene TCRdb calls, TRBD2, cannot be checked with no DNA. The CDR3 runs 14 residues. Germline lookup yields CDR1 SNHLY and CDR2 FYNNEI. The CDR3 spells CASSGGITQETQYF.

The chain joins TRBV4-2 to TRBJ2-7. The germline V gene has CDR1 LGHNA and CDR2 YNFKEQ. CDR3 length equals 14 residues. This chain's CDR3 is CASSQDLGPREQYF.

V usage is TRBV12-3 or TRBV12-4 and J usage is TRBJ2-1. The CDR3 spans 14 residues. The CDR3 is CASSLEAGYNEQFF.

The chain recombines TRBV6-5 with TRBJ2-1; the TCRdb D gene call, TRBD2, has no DNA to confirm it. The germline gives CDR1 MNHEY, CDR2 SVGAGI. The CDR3 has 15 residues. This CDR3 is CASSWLATGNNEQFF.

This chain joins TRBV27 and TRBJ2-7. The V gene's germline CDR1 is MNHEY and CDR2 SMNVEV (reference sequence). The CDR3 loop spans 13 amino acids. The CDR3 reads CASSLDGTYEQYF.

The chain employs TRBV7-9 and TRBJ2-1; with no DNA, the TCRdb D assignment of TRBD1 cannot be verified. Per the germline V gene, CDR1 is SEHNR and CDR2 is FQNEAQ (reference sequence). The CDR3 is made up of 17 amino acids. CDR3 region: CASSLLTGHLSYNEQFF. Looking up the rest from reference TRBV7-9 and TRBJ2-1 gives the full variable domain: DTGVSQNPRHKITKRGQNVTFRCDPISEHNRLYWYRQTLGQGPEFLTYFQNEAQLEKSRLLSDRFSAERPKGSFSTLEIQRTEQGDSAMYLCASSLLTGHLSYNEQFFGPGTRLTVL.

The V and J genes are TRBV2 and TRBJ2-2; TCRdb proposes TRBD2, but this gene call is untestable without DNA. The CDR3 length is 14 residues. The V gene's germline CDR1 is SNHLY and CDR2 FYNNEI. The CDR3 loop is CASSTGRKTGELFF.

The rearrangement links TRBV2 to TRBJ2-1; TCRdb outputs TRBD1, but without DNA this stays unchecked. The CDR3 spans 14 residues. Germline V gene data show CDR1 as SNHLY and CDR2 as FYNNEI. The CDR3 loop reads CASIRGLSTLEQFF.

The chain has TRBV7-2 and TRBJ1-2. The germline gives CDR1 SGHTA, CDR2 FQGNSA. This CDR3 comprises 14 residues. The CDR3 loop reads CASSLPLGNYGYTF.

The chain combines TRBV7-9 with TRBJ2-5. CDR1 and CDR2 (germline): SEHNR, FQNEAQ (reference sequence). The length of the CDR3 is 16 residues. The CDR3 sequence is CASSLGITGFQETQYF.

V gene TRBV6-1 combines with J gene TRBJ1-1; absent DNA, TCRdb's TRBD1 call cannot be checked. Germline lookup yields CDR1 MNHNS and CDR2 SASEGT. The CDR3 runs 15 residues. The CDR3 loop reads CASSERTGRTGEAFF.

The rearrangement joins TRBV5-1 to TRBJ2-5; TCRdb returns TRBD2, unconfirmable since there is no DNA. This CDR3 has 16 residues. Germline CDR1 is SGHRS and CDR2 is YFSETQ. CDR3 sequence reads: CASSSGLAGAGETQYF.

CDR3 sequence reads: CATSDPGLAGDEQFF. The chain employs TRBV24-1 and TRBJ2-1; no DNA is available, so the TRBD2 call from TCRdb remains unchecked. The length of the CDR3 is 15 residues. The germline gives CDR1 KGHDR, CDR2 SFDVKD.